Given below is one T cell receptor beta chain in context. What it binds is unknown. The sample originates from a study of cytomegalovirus exposure and HLA in healthy donors. Looking at the study overall: Unique TCRs from HLA-typed donors, 65 million to 85 million of them, were held in an early data release. Study findings and constraints: The later analysis indicated that the majority of CMV-associated TCR beta chains appeared HLA-restricted. An Asian-associated ancestry cluster reportedly showed fewer N-insertions than the approximately 660-donor mean in a later analysis.

Trimming cost V 5 bases and J 5 bases; bases outside gene matches: 5. The CDR3 sequence is 13 residues long. Germline V gene lookup returns CDR1 MNHEY and CDR2 SVGAGI. Amplification used 60 Vbeta primers and 13 Jbeta primers. Generated by immunoSEQ multiplex PCR, the TCRdb table keeps only in-frame clones and is missing some. The repertoire holds about 190,000 clones, with about 85% as singletons. The sample consisted of PBMCs. This receptor was obtained from a boy younger than 10 in good health and CMV-seronegative. V is TRBV6-5 and J is TRBJ1-2, with 7 bases lining up with TRBD1. The CDR3 DNA is TGTGCCAGCAGTGAAACAGGGGCGTATGGCTACACCTTC. Its protein product is CASSETGAYGYTF.